This T cell receptor (beta chain) was retrieved from a study of Ad26.COV2.S vaccination and SARS-CoV-2 variants. Study-level results: Breadth of non-spike TCRs did not differ between vaccinees and placebo recipients.

Measured with immunoSEQ multiplex PCR; TCRdb has only the in-frame clones, and not every one. The sample has approximately 360,000 clones, approximately 83% seen once. In this sample, this clone turned up many times. Its antigen remains unidentified. Deletions cut 0 bases from V and 3 bases from J, with 12 bases between. This CDR3 has 15 residues. The V gene's germline CDR1 is SGHRS and CDR2 YFSETQ. Treatment given: roughly 19 received Ad26.COV2.S at low or high dose, single or two shots; about 5 received placebo; per-sample allocation not given. It was on day 63 after the first vaccine or placebo injection that samples were taken. The administered vaccine (an Ad26 vector) expressed Wuhan-strain SARS-CoV-2 spike.

The sample consisted of peripheral blood, taken in a trial of Ad26.COV2.S vaccine versus placebo. V usage is TRBV5-1 and J usage is TRBJ1-2, with D maybe TRBD1 (6 bases). The receptor was isolated from a person between 18 and 59 years old who received the Ad26.COV2.S COVID-19 vaccine or a placebo. The CDR3 sequence: CASSLDQGMDYGYTF. The CDR3 DNA reads TGCGCCAGCAGCTTGGATCAGGGGATGGACTATGGCTACACCTTC.